This TCR beta chain was recovered during a study of CXCR3-negative and CXCR3-positive naive CD8 T cells. The study, taken as a whole, reports: The study inferred TCR strength from TRB CDR3 properties and found comparable surface CD5 between naive subsets.

Germline CDR1 SEHNR, CDR2 FQNEAQ (reference sequence). The CDR3 has 15 residues. Comment on this clonotype: Its target is not known.

The authors prepared UMI-labeled TRB cDNA libraries by 5' RACE. One entry per CDR3 protein, without DNA, is what TCRdb gives after re-calling the 5' RACE reads. The data include over 80,000 distinct CDR3 sequences; the top ten clones carry roughly 1.5%. The specimen sequenced was naive CXCR3- CD8+ T cells from blood. Subset here: CD45RO-CCR7+CD27+CD95- naive CD8+ T cells lacking CXCR3 (TNR3-). This TCR was recovered from a human donor in good health. Some clones in this sample may be carry-over from other donors' samples. This chain uses TRBV7-9 with TRBJ2-5; the D call of TRBD2 rests on TCRdb alone, since no DNA is present to check it. CDR3 sequence: CASEGLAGVGETQYF.